The entry below describes one T cell receptor beta chain. This CDR3 has 15 residues. V lost 1 base, J lost 4 bases, and 13 bases lay in between. Germline CDR1 LGHNA, CDR2 YNFKEQ. The data were obtained in a study of response to subunit inactivated influenza vaccine. TCRdb itself ran the RT-PCR reads through MiXCR, one entry per CDR3 protein. Among 500,000 to 600,000 distinct CDR3 sequences listed, 11% were seen once. This sample was also put to use in a study of T cells expressing NK-cell markers. As reported in that work: For TCR beta, cDNA was produced by 5'RACE template switching with UMIs. Among the experiments, several used an anti-gamma-delta TCR antibody to restrict sorting to alpha-beta TCR T cells. For a handful of donors, the dominant NKG2C+ clonotypes made up about 1.0-7.0% of their CD8+ T cells.

The sample consisted of PBMCs from blood, taken on the day of vaccination. The sequence came from a man in his forties or fifties who received an inactivated influenza vaccine. The chain employs TRBV4-2 and TRBJ1-1; D perhaps matches TRBD1 (5 bases). The CDR3 DNA reads TGTGCCAGCAGCCAAGGACAGTGGGCAGGCACTGAAGCTTTCTTT. Its translation: CASSQGQWAGTEAFF.